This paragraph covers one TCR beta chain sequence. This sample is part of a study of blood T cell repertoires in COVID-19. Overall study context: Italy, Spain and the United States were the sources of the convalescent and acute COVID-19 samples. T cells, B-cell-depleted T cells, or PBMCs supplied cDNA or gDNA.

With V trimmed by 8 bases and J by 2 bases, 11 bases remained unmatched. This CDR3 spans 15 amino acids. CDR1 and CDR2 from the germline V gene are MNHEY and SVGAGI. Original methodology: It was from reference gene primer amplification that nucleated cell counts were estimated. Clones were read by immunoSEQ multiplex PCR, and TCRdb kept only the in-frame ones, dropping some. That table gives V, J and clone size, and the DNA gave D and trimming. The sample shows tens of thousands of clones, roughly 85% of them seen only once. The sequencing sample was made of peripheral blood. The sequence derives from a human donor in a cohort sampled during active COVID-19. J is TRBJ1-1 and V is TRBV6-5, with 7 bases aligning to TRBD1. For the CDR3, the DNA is TGTGCCAGCTTCCCCAGGGGGAGTGGAAACACTGAAGCTTTCTTT. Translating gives CASFPRGSGNTEAFF.